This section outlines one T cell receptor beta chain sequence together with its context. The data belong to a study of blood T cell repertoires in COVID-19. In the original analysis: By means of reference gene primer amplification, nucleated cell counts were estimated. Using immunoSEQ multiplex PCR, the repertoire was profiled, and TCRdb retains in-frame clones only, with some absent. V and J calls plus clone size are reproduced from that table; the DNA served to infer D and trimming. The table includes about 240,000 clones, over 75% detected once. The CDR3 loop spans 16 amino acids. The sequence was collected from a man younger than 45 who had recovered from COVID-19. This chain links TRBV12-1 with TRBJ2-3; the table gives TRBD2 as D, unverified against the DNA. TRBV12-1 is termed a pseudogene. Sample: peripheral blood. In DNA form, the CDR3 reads TGTGCCAGCAGCTTTGAGGTCGGGGGGCGGGCAGATACGCAGTATTTT. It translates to CASSFEVGGRADTQYF.